This TCR beta chain was sequenced during a study of cytomegalovirus exposure and HLA in healthy donors. Overall study findings and caveats: Across HLA loci, a later analysis found differing TCR association rates, with DRB1 most and HLA-C fewest. TCR beta sequences reportedly predicted most subjects' HLA-A and HLA-B alleles accurately. Most of the TCR beta V segments (in an earlier analysis) were productive either about 90% or about 30% of the time. A later analysis reportedly found that, within productive TCRs, an Asian-associated ancestry cluster had fewer N-insertions than the mean observed across the roughly 700 donors.

Primers for the PCR totalled 60 Vbeta and 13 Jbeta. The table came from immunoSEQ multiplex PCR; TCRdb's copy has only in-frame clones and leaves some out. The sample shows some 150,000 clones, 65% to 85% of them seen only once. As for this clone: As yet, its antigen is unknown.

Germline values: CDR1 KGHSH, CDR2 LQKENI. With 2 bases clipped from V and 8 bases from J, the junction kept 7 bases outside the gene matches. The CDR3 is 16 amino acids. The V and J genes are TRBV18 and TRBJ2-2; 11 bases fit TRBD1. The sample comprised PBMCs. The receptor's source is a woman between 35 and 50 years old in good health and CMV-seropositive. The CDR3 nucleotides are TGTGCCAGCTCACCAGGACAGGGGGCGAGTTCTGGGGAGCTGTTTTTT. Translating it yields CASSPGQGASSGELFF.